This T cell receptor beta chain was identified during a study of blood T cell repertoires in COVID-19. This clone was detected only a few times. Profiled with immunoSEQ multiplex PCR; TCRdb holds only in-frame clones, not every one. The sample lists roughly 140,000 clones, around four fifths occurring once. The sequenced material came from peripheral blood. The receptor comes from an elderly woman with acute or convalescent COVID-19.

CDR3 bases: TGTGCCAGCAGTGAGCGCAATACGCAGTATTTT. It is translated as CASSERNTQYF. The chain uses TRBV2 and TRBJ2-3; D ambiguous. In germline, CDR1 is SNHLY, CDR2 FYNNEI. CDR3 length: 11 residues. The germline V and J ends were trimmed by 3 bases and 7 bases, with 5 bases remaining between them.